Each of the 9 T cell receptor beta chains below was sequenced from the same sample in a study of T cell responses to AZD1222 COVID-19 vaccine (dated by TCRdb to about 2021). Libraries were prepared through the immunoSEQ multiplex PCR assay. What TCRdb holds here is the immuneACCESS table cut down to in-frame rearrangements. Part of the clones is not present; checked against another copy, under half of the missing clones reflect an unresolved V gene, and the others are unexplained. This sample holds approximately 46,000 clones; over 65% were observed only once. The ten biggest clones cover 6% to 7% of the sample. What the time point label conveys for this sample: baseline before first vaccination. The source material was peripheral blood, sampled on day 0 of AZD1222 vaccination. The source of these receptors is an adult in good health.

This clone was observed a single time. At one of its ends the junction is not consistent with the germline gene, which may arise from a read error. The chain joins TRBV2 to TRBJ1-1; tentative D call: TRBD1 (6 bases). The CDR3 has 11 amino acids. CDR1 is SNHLY, CDR2 FYNNEI, per germline. The CDR3 DNA sequence: TGTGCCAGCAAACGGGACACGGAAGCTTTCTTT. Its translation is CASKRDTEAFF.

The chain couples TRBV6-5 to TRBJ2-5, with TRBD1 matching 11 bases. CDR1 and CDR2 (germline): MNHEY, SVGAGI. V lost 7 bases and J lost 9; bases outside the gene matches: 7. The CDR3 has 13 amino acids. In DNA, the CDR3 is TGTGCCAGCAATTGGGGGGACAGGGGGGCCCAGTACTTC. Protein product: CASNWGDRGAQYF.

This clone was recorded only once. The chain joins TRBV18 to TRBJ2-3, with 13 nucleotides matching TRBD2. CDR3 size: 18 residues. Trimming took 5 bases from V and 2 from J; bases not matched to a gene: 10. Germline V gene sequence: CDR1 KGHSH, CDR2 LQKENI. The CDR3 loop reads CASSTESGLAGFTDTQYF. CDR3 DNA: TGTGCCAGCTCAACCGAGTCGGGACTAGCGGGATTCACAGATACGCAGTATTTT.

CDR3 DNA sequence: TGTGCCAGTAGTATAAAGTCAATGGCCGGGGAGCTGTTTTTT. This encodes CASSIKSMAGELFF. The chain uses TRBV19 and TRBJ2-2; no definite D call. The CDR3 has 14 amino acids. The germline V gene encodes CDR1 LNHDA and CDR2 SQIVND (reference sequence). V was pared by 2 bases and J by 6 bases, with 10 bases between.

This clone was recorded a few times. The CDR3 DNA follows: TGTGCCAGCAGTTACGGCAAAGGACGCCCAGTGGGTGAGCAGTTCTTC. Its translation is CASSYGKGRPVGEQFF. The chain recombines TRBV6-2 or TRBV6-3 with TRBJ2-1; D uncertain. Trimming took 2 bases from V and 9 from J, leaving 20 bases between them. The length of the CDR3 is 16 residues. Germline assignment: CDR1 MNHEY and CDR2 SVGEGT.

This chain links TRBV6-6 with TRBJ1-5; maybe TRBD1 (5 bases). The ends were cut back, 5 bases at V and 5 bases at J, with 16 bases in the middle. The length of the CDR3 is 15 residues. Germline V CDR1 and CDR2: MNHNY, SVGAGI (reference sequence). The CDR3 bases are TGTGCCAGCAGTAAACAGGCAGCCAGAGATCAGCCCCAGCATTTT. As protein: CASSKQAARDQPQHF.

This clone was picked up a small number of times. The V call is TRBV28, the J call TRBJ1-5; D call uncertain. This CDR3 has 12 amino acids. V was pared by 6 bases and J by 9 bases, with 12 bases between. The germline V gene encodes CDR1 MDHEN and CDR2 SYDVKM. CDR3 in amino acids: CASSPPRGPQHF. The CDR3 nucleotides read TGTGCCAGCAGCCCCCCCCGCGGGCCCCAGCATTTT.

The chain combines TRBV3-1 (or the pseudogene TRBV3-2) with TRBJ1-1; no clear D. This CDR3 contains 12 residues. The V and J ends lost 4 bases and 2 bases respectively, with 5 bases between them. The germline V gene has CDR1 LGHDT and CDR2 YNNKEL (reference sequence). In DNA, the CDR3 is TGTGCCAGCAGCCGGCAAAACACTGAAGCTTTCTTT. It codes for CASSRQNTEAFF.

The CDR3 loop reads CASSVNGYSNQPQHF. The DNA of the CDR3 is TGTGCCAGCAGCGTAAACGGATATAGCAATCAGCCCCAGCATTTT. This chain links TRBV9 with TRBJ1-5, with no clear D. There are 15 residues in the CDR3. Germline V gene lookup returns CDR1 SGDLS and CDR2 YYNGEE. The germline V and J ends were trimmed by 1 base and 0 bases, with 8 bases remaining between them. Full variable domain (remainder filled in from reference TRBV9 and TRBJ1-5): DSGVTQTPKHLITATGQRVTLRCSPRSGDLSVYWYQQSLDQGLQFLIQYYNGEERAKGNILERFSAQQFPDLHSELNLSSLELGDSALYFCASSVNGYSNQPQHFGDGTRLSIL.